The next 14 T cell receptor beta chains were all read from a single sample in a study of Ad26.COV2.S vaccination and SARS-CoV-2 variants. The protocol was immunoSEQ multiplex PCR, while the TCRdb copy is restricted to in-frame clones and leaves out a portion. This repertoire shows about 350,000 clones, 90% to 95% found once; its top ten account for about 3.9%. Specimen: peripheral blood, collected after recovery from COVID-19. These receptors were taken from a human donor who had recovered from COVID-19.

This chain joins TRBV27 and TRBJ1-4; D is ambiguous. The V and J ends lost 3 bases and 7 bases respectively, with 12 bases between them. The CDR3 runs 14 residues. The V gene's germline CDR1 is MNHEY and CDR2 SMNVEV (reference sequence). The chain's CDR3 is CASSFTSSGEKLFF. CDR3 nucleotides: TGTGCCAGCAGTTTCACGTCCTCGGGTGAAAAACTGTTTTTT.

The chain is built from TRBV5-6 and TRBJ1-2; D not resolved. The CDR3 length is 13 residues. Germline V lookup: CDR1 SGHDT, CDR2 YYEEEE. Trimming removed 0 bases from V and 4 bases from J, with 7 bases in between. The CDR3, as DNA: TGTGCCAGCAGCTTGGCCGGATTCTATGGCTACACCTTC. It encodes CASSLAGFYGYTF.

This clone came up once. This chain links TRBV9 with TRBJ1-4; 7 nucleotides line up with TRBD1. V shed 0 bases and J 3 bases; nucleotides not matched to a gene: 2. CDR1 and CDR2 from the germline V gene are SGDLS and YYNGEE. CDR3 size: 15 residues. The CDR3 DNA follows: TGTGCCAGCAGCGTAGGACAGGGTGCTAATGAAAAACTGTTTTTT. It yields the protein CASSVGQGANEKLFF.

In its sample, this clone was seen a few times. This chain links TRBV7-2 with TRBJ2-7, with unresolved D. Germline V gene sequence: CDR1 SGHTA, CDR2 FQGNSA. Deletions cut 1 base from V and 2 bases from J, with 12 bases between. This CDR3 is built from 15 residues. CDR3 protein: CASSLGVDGPYEQYF. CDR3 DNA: TGTGCCAGCAGCTTAGGGGTGGACGGCCCCTACGAGCAGTACTTC.

The CDR3 region has the DNA TGTGCCAGCAGCTTCGGACAGCCAAAGCCTAATTCACCCCTCCACTTT. Translation: CASSFGQPKPNSPLHF. The rearrangement uses TRBV5-4 and TRBJ1-6; D possibly corresponds to TRBD1 (6 bases). Germline CDR1 SGHNT, CDR2 YYREEE (reference sequence). This CDR3 has 16 residues. V was trimmed by 2 bases and J by 6 bases, leaving 15 bases between them.

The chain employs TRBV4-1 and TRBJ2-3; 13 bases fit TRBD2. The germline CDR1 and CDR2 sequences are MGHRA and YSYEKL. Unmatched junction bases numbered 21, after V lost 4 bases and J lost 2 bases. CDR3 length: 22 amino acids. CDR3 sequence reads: CASSRGPLRLAGGPRHTDTQYF. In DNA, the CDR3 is TGCGCCAGCAGCCGGGGTCCTCTCAGACTAGCGGGGGGCCCTCGTCACACAGATACGCAGTATTTT.

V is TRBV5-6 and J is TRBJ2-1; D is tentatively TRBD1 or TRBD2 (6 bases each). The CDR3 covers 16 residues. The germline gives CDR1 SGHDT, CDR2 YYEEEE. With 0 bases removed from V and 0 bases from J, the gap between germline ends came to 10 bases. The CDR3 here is CASSLGGAPSYNEQFF. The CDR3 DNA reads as TGTGCCAGCAGCTTGGGGGGGGCCCCCTCCTACAATGAGCAGTTCTTC.

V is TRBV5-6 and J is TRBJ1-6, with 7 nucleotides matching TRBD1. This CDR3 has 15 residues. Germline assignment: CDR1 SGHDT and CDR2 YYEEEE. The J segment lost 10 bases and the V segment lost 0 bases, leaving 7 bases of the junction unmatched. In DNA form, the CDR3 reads TGTGCCAGCAGCTTGGGCACAGGGGCAGCGTCACCCCTCCACTTT. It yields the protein CASSLGTGAASPLHF.

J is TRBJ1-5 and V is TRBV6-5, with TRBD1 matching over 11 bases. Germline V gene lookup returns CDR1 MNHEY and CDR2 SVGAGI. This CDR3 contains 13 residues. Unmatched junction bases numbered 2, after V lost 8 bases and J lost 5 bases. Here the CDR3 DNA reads TGTGCCAGCCGGGACAGGGGGGATCAGCCCCAGCATTTT. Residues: CASRDRGDQPQHF.

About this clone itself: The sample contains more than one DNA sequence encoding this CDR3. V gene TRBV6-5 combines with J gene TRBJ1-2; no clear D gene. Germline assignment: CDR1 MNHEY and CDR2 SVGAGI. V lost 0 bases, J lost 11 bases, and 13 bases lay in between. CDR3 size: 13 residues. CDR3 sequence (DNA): TGTGCCAGCAGTTACTCCTCAGGATCTGGGTACACCTTC. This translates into CASSYSSGSGYTF.

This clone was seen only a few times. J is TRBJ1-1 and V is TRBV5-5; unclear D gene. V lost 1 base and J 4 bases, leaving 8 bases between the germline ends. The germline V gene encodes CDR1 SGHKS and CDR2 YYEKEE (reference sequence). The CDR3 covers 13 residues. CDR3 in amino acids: CASSLFMGTEAFF. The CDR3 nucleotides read TGTGCCAGCAGCTTGTTTATGGGCACTGAAGCTTTCTTT.

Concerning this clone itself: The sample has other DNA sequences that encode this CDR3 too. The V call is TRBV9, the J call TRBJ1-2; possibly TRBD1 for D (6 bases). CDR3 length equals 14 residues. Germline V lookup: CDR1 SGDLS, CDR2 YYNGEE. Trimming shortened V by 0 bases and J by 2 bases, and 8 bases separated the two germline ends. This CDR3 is CASSVGGGNYGYTF. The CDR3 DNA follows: TGTGCCAGCAGCGTAGGGGGGGGCAACTATGGCTACACCTTC.

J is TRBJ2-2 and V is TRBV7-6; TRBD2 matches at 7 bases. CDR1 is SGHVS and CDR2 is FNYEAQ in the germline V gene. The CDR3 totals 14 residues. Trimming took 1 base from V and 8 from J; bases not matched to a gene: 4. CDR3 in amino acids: CASSLGAAGGELFF. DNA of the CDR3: TGTGCCAGCAGCTTAGGAGCAGCGGGGGGGGAGCTGTTTTTT. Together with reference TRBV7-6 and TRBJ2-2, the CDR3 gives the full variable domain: GAGVSQSPRYKVTKRGQDVALRCDPISGHVSLYWYRQALGQGPEFLTYFNYEAQQDKSGLPNDRFSAERPEGSISTLTIQRTEQRDSAMYRCASSLGAAGGELFFGEGSRLTVL.

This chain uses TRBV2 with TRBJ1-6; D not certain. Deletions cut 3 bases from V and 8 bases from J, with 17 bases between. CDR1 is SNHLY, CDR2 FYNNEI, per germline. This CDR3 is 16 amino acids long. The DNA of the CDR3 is TGTGCCAGCAGTGACCTCAAGCGAGGAGCAGATTCACCCCTCCACTTT. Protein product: CASSDLKRGADSPLHF.